Following are 31 T cell receptor beta chains from one sample sequenced in a study of cytomegalovirus exposure and HLA in healthy donors. Researchers ran the PCR with 60 Vbeta and 13 Jbeta primers. Clones were read by immunoSEQ multiplex PCR, and TCRdb kept only the in-frame ones, dropping some. Among 150,000 to 200,000 clones listed, about 73% were seen once. The sequenced sample consisted of PBMCs. The receptors stem from a middle-aged woman in good health and CMV-seronegative.

The rearrangement uses TRBV27 and TRBJ1-2; 10 bases are a match to TRBD1. J lost 4 bases, V lost 3 bases, and 5 bases had no gene match. From germline, CDR1 is MNHEY and CDR2 SMNVEV (reference sequence). This CDR3 spans 15 amino acids. In DNA form, the CDR3 reads TGTGCCAGCAGTTTTTCCCGGACAGGGGGCTATGGCTACACCTTC. Its protein product is CASSFSRTGGYGYTF.

This sequence joins TRBV7-6 and TRBJ2-1; 8 positions match TRBD2. CDR3 size: 16 residues. Germline V gives CDR1 SGHVS, CDR2 FNYEAQ. Trimming at V came to 5 bases and at J to 7 bases, leaving 13 bases not matched to a gene. CDR3 DNA: TGTGCCAGCAGCCCCCCCCGGGGCGGGGGGAGTAATGAGCAGTTCTTC. Its protein product is CASSPPRGGGSNEQFF.

The chain carries TRBV10-2 and TRBJ2-7; 8 bases align to TRBD1. Trimming took 3 bases from V and 5 from J; bases not matched to a gene: 12. This CDR3 has 16 amino acids. Germline V CDR1 and CDR2: WSHSY, SAAADI. The CDR3 sequence is CASSDRGRIDPHEQYF. CDR3 DNA: TGCGCCAGCAGTGACAGGGGGCGAATTGACCCACACGAGCAGTACTTC.

The chain recombines TRBV7-9 with TRBJ1-1; D possibly corresponds to TRBD1 (6 bases). The CDR3 extends over 12 amino acids. Germline V gene sequence: CDR1 SEHNR, CDR2 FQNEAQ (reference sequence). Trimming cost V 4 bases and J 10 bases, with 13 bases left between them. DNA of the CDR3: TGTGCCAGCAGCTCCGGACAGCTAGGAGCTTTCTTT. This encodes CASSSGQLGAFF.

Only one count was recorded for this clone. The CDR3 loop reads CASSSGTSGGAFF. The CDR3 DNA is TGTGCCAGCAGCTCCGGGACTAGCGGGGGGGCGTTCTTC. J is TRBJ2-1 and V is TRBV5-6; 16 nucleotides line up with TRBD2. The CDR3 runs 13 residues. Trimming cost V 3 bases and J 15 bases; bases outside gene matches: 3. Germline V gives CDR1 SGHDT, CDR2 YYEEEE.

The chain has TRBV4-3 and TRBJ1-1; no firm D call. The CDR3 has 14 residues. Germline V CDR1 and CDR2: LGHNA, YSLEER. Trimming cost V 3 bases and J 0 bases, with 8 bases left between them. DNA of the CDR3: TGCGCCAGCAGCCATAACAGCATGAACACTGAAGCTTTCTTT. It yields the protein CASSHNSMNTEAFF.

A note on this clone: The germline gene is not matched at one end of the junction; a read error may be the cause. J is TRBJ2-5 and V is TRBV7-9; TRBD2 matches 14 bases. The CDR3 consists of 16 residues. In germline, CDR1 is SEHNR, CDR2 FQNEAQ (reference sequence). The chain's CDR3 is CSSSLTSGGARETQYF. The CDR3 bases are TGTTCCAGCAGCCTGACTAGCGGGGGGGCCCGCGAGACCCAGTACTTC.

This rearrangement joins TRBV14 to TRBJ2-7, with unresolved D. Trimming removed 1 base at V and 6 bases at J, with 13 bases between. The CDR3 is 14 amino acids. Germline V gene sequence: CDR1 SGHDN, CDR2 FVKESK. CDR3 residues: CASSQGRWAGEQYF. CDR3 nucleotide sequence: TGTGCCAGCAGCCAAGGCCGGTGGGCCGGCGAGCAGTACTTC.

J is TRBJ2-7 and V is TRBV5-1, with a tentative D call TRBD2 (5 bases). The germline V gene has CDR1 SGHRS and CDR2 YFSETQ. Trimming took off 1 base at V and 2 bases at J, with 10 bases between the two ends. The CDR3 is 14 amino acids. As DNA, the CDR3 is TGCGCCAGCAGCTTGTGTGGCGGGCCCTACGAGCAGTACTTC. It codes for CASSLCGGPYEQYF.

The chain employs TRBV27 and TRBJ2-3, with TRBD2 matching over 11 bases. After removal of 0 bases from V and 2 bases from J, the junction contained 4 bases not matched to a gene. The germline gives CDR1 MNHEY, CDR2 SMNVEV (reference sequence). CDR3 length: 17 amino acids. CDR3 nucleotide sequence: TGTGCCAGCAGTTTATCGATAGCGGGGGGGCCCACAGATACGCAGTATTTT. This codes for CASSLSIAGGPTDTQYF.

This clone was seen only a few times. The chain joins TRBV6-5 to TRBJ2-1, with D perhaps matching TRBD1 (5 bases). The germline gives CDR1 MNHEY, CDR2 SVGAGI. Between the trimmed V and J ends, which lost 0 bases and 6 bases, there was a span of 12 bases. This CDR3 is built from 15 residues. The CDR3 bases are TGTGCCAGCAGTTACTCGAGATGGGGCGGCAATGAGCAGTTCTTC. Its protein is CASSYSRWGGNEQFF.

The V call is TRBV15, the J call TRBJ1-2; 9 bases fit TRBD1. Germline V gene data show CDR1 as LNHNV and CDR2 as YYDKDF (reference sequence). The CDR3 length is 15 residues. The V segment lost 0 bases and the J segment 4 bases; nucleotides outside the gene matches: 3. The CDR3 sequence is CATSREDRGGYGYTF. Written as DNA, the CDR3 is TGTGCCACCAGCAGAGAGGACAGGGGCGGCTATGGCTACACCTTC. Drawing the rest from reference TRBV15 and TRBJ1-2, the complete variable domain is DAMVIQNPRYQVTQFGKPVTLSCSQTLNHNVMYWYQQKSSQAPKLLFHYYDKDFNNEADTPDNFQSRRPNTSFCFLDIRSPGLGDTAMYLCATSREDRGGYGYTFGSGTRLTVV.

V usage is TRBV15 and J usage is TRBJ2-7; tentative D call: TRBD2 (6 bases). The germline gives CDR1 LNHNV, CDR2 YYDKDF (reference sequence). The CDR3 is 13 residues long. V gave up 8 bases and J gave up 0 bases, with 11 bases separating them. The CDR3 DNA reads TGTGCCACCGGGTGGGGGGTCTCCTACGAGCAGTACTTC. It translates to CATGWGVSYEQYF.

The V gene is TRBV6-6, the J gene TRBJ2-5, with no clear D. Germline V gives CDR1 MNHNY, CDR2 SVGAGI (reference sequence). Trimming took 6 bases from V and 3 from J, leaving 11 bases between them. This CDR3 region has 13 residues. CDR3 coding DNA: TGTGCCAGCAGCCGAGTGCTTAAAGAGACCCAGTACTTC. Amino acids: CASSRVLKETQYF.

This clone was recorded a few times. The CDR3 reads CASSSSRESSYTF. The CDR3, as DNA: TGCGCCAGCAGCTCTTCCAGGGAATCGAGCTACACCTTC. The V gene is TRBV5-1, the J gene TRBJ1-2; D might be TRBD1 (5 bases). Germline CDR1 and CDR2: SGHRS and YFSETQ. This CDR3 comprises 13 residues. The V end was cut by 3 bases, the J end by 9 bases, with 15 bases between.

The rearrangement joins TRBV5-5 to TRBJ1-2; no reliable D call. This CDR3 is 13 amino acids long. Germline CDR1 is SGHKS and CDR2 is YYEKEE (reference sequence). Deletions cut 3 bases from V and 3 bases from J, with 9 bases between. The CDR3 loop is CASSSSGYYGYTF. The CDR3 region has the DNA TGTGCCAGCAGCTCCTCAGGTTACTATGGCTACACCTTC. Based on the CDR3 plus reference TRBV5-5 and TRBJ1-2, the full variable domain is DAGVTQSPTHLIKTRGQQVTLRCSPISGHKSVSWYQQVLGQGPQFIFQYYEKEERGRGNFPDRFSARQFPNYSSELNVNALLLGDSALYLCASSSSGYYGYTFGSGTRLTVV.

The chain joins TRBV7-2 to TRBJ2-7, with 9 bases that match TRBD1. V lost 5 bases to trimming and J lost 0 bases; unmatched junction nucleotides: 8. The germline V gene encodes CDR1 SGHTA and CDR2 FQGNSA. The CDR3 has 16 residues. The CDR3 region is CASSAAGTGLSYEQYF. The CDR3 DNA follows: TGTGCCAGCAGCGCAGCCGGGACAGGGCTCTCCTACGAGCAGTACTTC.

This rearrangement joins TRBV12-5 to TRBJ1-1; D remains unclear. Trimming removed 0 bases at V and 2 bases at J, with 13 bases between. The CDR3 totals 16 residues. CDR1 LGHNT and CDR2 FRNRAP come from the germline V gene. The CDR3 loop reads CASGLVRTAFNTEAFF. The CDR3 DNA follows: TGTGCTAGTGGTTTGGTACGCACAGCTTTTAACACTGAAGCTTTCTTT.

This clone has a single count. This chain links TRBV6-1 with TRBJ1-5, with D perhaps matching TRBD1 (6 bases). The V gene lost 4 bases and the J gene lost 0 bases, with 13 bases spanning the gap. The CDR3 is 16 amino acids. CDR1 is MNHNS and CDR2 is SASEGT in the germline V gene. The CDR3 reads CASSGGQRYSNQPQHF. The CDR3 DNA follows: TGTGCCAGCAGTGGCGGACAGAGATATAGCAATCAGCCCCAGCATTTT.

The rearrangement links TRBV10-2 to TRBJ2-1; tentatively, D is TRBD1 (6 bases). Trimming took off 6 bases at V and 2 bases at J, with 20 bases between the two ends. This CDR3 has 17 amino acids. In germline, CDR1 is WSHSY, CDR2 SAAADI. The CDR3 sequence: CASSDPTGQGPYNEQFF. In nucleotides, the CDR3 is TGCGCCAGCAGCGATCCTACAGGGCAGGGCCCCTACAATGAGCAGTTCTTC.

This chain links TRBV29-1 with TRBJ1-1, with D possibly matching TRBD1 (5 bases). The germline V and J ends were trimmed by 7 bases and 4 bases, with 10 bases remaining between them. CDR3 length equals 11 residues. CDR1 and CDR2 from the germline V gene are SQVTM and ANQGSEA. The CDR3, as DNA: TGCAGCGGACGACAGTCCACTGAAGCTTTCTTT. Translating it yields CSGRQSTEAFF.

The chain uses TRBV5-1 and TRBJ2-1; a possible D gene is TRBD2 (6 bases). Between the trimmed V and J ends, which lost 3 bases and 0 bases, there was a span of 16 bases. Germline assignment: CDR1 SGHRS and CDR2 YFSETQ. The CDR3 extends over 17 amino acids. Here the CDR3 reads CASSWGLSSGSYNEQFF. Here the CDR3 DNA reads TGCGCCAGCAGCTGGGGCCTCAGTAGCGGCTCCTACAATGAGCAGTTCTTC.

The chain employs TRBV5-8 and TRBJ2-3; TRBD2 matches at 7 bases. After removal of 0 bases from V and 0 bases from J, the junction contained 10 bases not matched to a gene. Germline V gives CDR1 SGHTS, CDR2 YDEGEE. The CDR3 is 18 amino acids. In DNA form, the CDR3 reads TGTGCCAGCAGCTTGGTAAGGTCGGGACTACTTAGCACAGATACGCAGTATTTT. Its protein is CASSLVRSGLLSTDTQYF.

The rearrangement links TRBV27 to TRBJ2-7, with 7 bases lining up with TRBD1. The CDR3 has 13 amino acids. Looked up from germline, CDR1 is MNHEY and CDR2 is SMNVEV (reference sequence). After removal of 5 bases from V and 4 bases from J, the junction contained 5 bases not matched to a gene. The CDR3 sequence is CASSTGADYEQYF. The CDR3 region has the DNA TGTGCCAGCAGTACAGGGGCCGATTACGAGCAGTACTTC.

The rearrangement links TRBV4-1 to TRBJ1-3; D remains unclear. The CDR3 runs to 17 residues. The germline V gene has CDR1 MGHRA and CDR2 YSYEKL. The V end lost 1 base, the J end lost 0 bases, and 13 bases lay between the germline ends. The CDR3 sequence: CASSQGSRRDSGNTIYF. The CDR3 nucleotides are TGCGCCAGCAGCCAAGGGTCGAGGCGGGACTCTGGAAACACCATATATTTT.

As to this clone: Compared with germline, one end of the junction differs, possibly owing to a read error. This rearrangement joins TRBV18 to TRBJ2-7; D remains ambiguous. Germline V gene lookup returns CDR1 KGHSH and CDR2 LQKENI. This CDR3 is 15 amino acids long. CDR3 nucleotide sequence: TGTGCCAGCTCACCAGGATCCGGGTCATCCTACGCGCAGTACTTC. Amino acid sequence: CASSPGSGSSYAQYF.

The J gene is TRBJ1-2, the V gene TRBV29-1, with a tentative D call TRBD1 (5 bases). In germline, CDR1 is SQVTM, CDR2 ANQGSEA. The CDR3 has 13 amino acids. Trimming left V 5 bases short and J 2 bases short, with 12 bases between. CDR3 sequence (DNA): TGCAGCGTTAAGAACAGGAGCAACTATGGCTACACCTTC. Residues: CSVKNRSNYGYTF. The whole variable domain, filled in from reference TRBV29-1 and TRBJ1-2, reads SAVISQKPSRDICQRGTSLTIQCQVDSQVTMMFWYRQQPGQSLTLIATANQGSEATYESGFVIDKFPISRPNLTFSTLTVSNMSPEDSSIYLCSVKNRSNYGYTFGSGTRLTVV.

This sequence joins TRBV28 and TRBJ1-2, with 7 bases that match TRBD1. The length of the CDR3 is 15 residues. CDR1 and CDR2 (germline): MDHEN, SYDVKM. The V and J ends lost 2 bases and 4 bases, in that order; junction bases with no gene match: 7. The CDR3 region is CASSLKLRGAYGYTF. DNA of the CDR3: TGTGCCAGCAGTTTAAAACTCAGGGGGGCCTATGGCTACACCTTC.

This chain uses TRBV21-1 with TRBJ1-4; the listed D gene, TRBD1, was not tested against the DNA. TRBV21-1 is a documented pseudogene. The CDR3 is 16 amino acids. CDR3 DNA: TGTGCCAGCAGCATTCACTACCGGGACAGGGATGAAAAACTGTTTTTT. Residues: CASSIHYRDRDEKLFF.

J is TRBJ2-3 and V is TRBV7-2; D ambiguous. Germline V CDR1 and CDR2: SGHTA, FQGNSA. Trimming took 5 bases from V and 4 from J, leaving 22 bases between them. This CDR3 comprises 17 residues. CDR3 in DNA: TGTGCCAGCAGCCAACCGTTGGAGCGTCTGTGGGCAGATACGCAGTATTTT. Translating it yields CASSQPLERLWADTQYF.

The chain links TRBV7-2 to TRBJ1-2; 10 bases agree with TRBD1. This CDR3 contains 14 residues. Per the germline V gene, CDR1 is SGHTA and CDR2 is FQGNSA. Trimming at V came to 5 bases and at J to 2 bases, leaving 2 bases not matched to a gene. CDR3 coding DNA: TGTGCCAGCAGCGCGACAGGGGGCAACTATGGCTACACCTTC. The encoded protein is CASSATGGNYGYTF.